The 14 T cell receptor beta chains presented below share a single source sample, sequenced in a study of blood T cell repertoires in COVID-19. Method: immunoSEQ multiplex PCR; TCRdb's copy keeps in-frame clones and lacks some. The data show about 74,000 clones, with roughly nine tenths seen just once and 1.3% to 1.5% held by the top ten. Sequencing was carried out using peripheral blood. Source of these receptors: a man aged 50 to 60 with acute or convalescent COVID-19.

The V gene is TRBV7-2, the J gene TRBJ2-3, with TRBD2 matching 10 bases. The J segment lost 3 bases and the V segment lost 2 bases, leaving 5 bases of the junction unmatched. The CDR3 extends over 16 amino acids. The germline V gene encodes CDR1 SGHTA and CDR2 FQGNSA. CDR3 amino acids: CASSLKRGGPTDTQYF. The CDR3 DNA is TGTGCCAGCAGCTTAAAGCGGGGGGGCCCGACAGATACGCAGTATTTT.

This clone occurred a few times. The chain links TRBV28 to TRBJ1-1; the D gene is possibly TRBD1 (6 bases). The ends were cut back, 8 bases at V and 7 bases at J, with 11 bases in the middle. CDR1 and CDR2 (germline): MDHEN, SYDVKM. This CDR3 region has 11 residues. The CDR3 DNA follows: TGTGCCAGCCAGGAACAGGGTGAAGCTTTCTTT. This gives the protein CASQEQGEAFF. Combining the CDR3 with reference TRBV28 and TRBJ1-1 gives the whole variable domain DVKVTQSSRYLVKRTGEKVFLECVQDMDHENMFWYRQDPGLGLRLIYFSYDVKMKEKGDIPEGYSVSREKKERFSLILESASTNQTSMYLCASQEQGEAFFGQGTRLTVV.

The chain uses TRBV28 and TRBJ1-3; 8 bases line up with TRBD1. From germline, CDR1 is MDHEN and CDR2 SYDVKM. V was clipped by 4 bases and J by 6 bases; unmatched bases: 5. The length of the CDR3 is 14 residues. The DNA of the CDR3 is TGTGCCAGCAGTTCGGGACAGGTCCCAAACACCATATATTTT. It encodes CASSSGQVPNTIYF.

The rearrangement uses TRBV28 and TRBJ2-1; 7 bases are shared with TRBD1. The CDR3 sequence is 16 residues long. Germline CDR1 MDHEN, CDR2 SYDVKM. The J segment lost 1 base and the V segment lost 5 bases, leaving 8 bases of the junction unmatched. The CDR3 is CASSHPNRGSYNEQFF. In DNA form, the CDR3 reads TGTGCCAGCAGTCACCCAAACAGGGGATCCTACAATGAGCAGTTCTTC.

J is TRBJ1-5 and V is TRBV28; 9 nucleotides line up with TRBD1. The V gene's germline CDR1 is MDHEN and CDR2 SYDVKM. This CDR3 comprises 15 residues. The J segment lost 5 bases and the V segment lost 6 bases, leaving 8 bases of the junction unmatched. CDR3 residues: CASSPGTGWDQPQHF. Written as DNA, the CDR3 is TGTGCCAGCAGCCCCGGGACAGGGTGGGATCAGCCCCAGCATTTT.

This clone was detected only a few times. This sequence joins TRBV5-1 and TRBJ1-6; weak D call: TRBD1 (6 bases). The ends were cut back, 0 bases at V and 8 bases at J, with 12 bases in the middle. The length of the CDR3 is 15 residues. The germline CDR1 and CDR2 sequences are SGHRS and YFSETQ. CDR3 DNA sequence: TGCGCCAGCAGCTTGGGTGGGGGCACCCATTCACCCCTCCACTTT. Translated, it gives CASSLGGGTHSPLHF.

V and J are TRBV7-6 and TRBJ2-2; 12 bases agree with TRBD2. With V trimmed by 5 bases and J by 3 bases, 7 bases remained unmatched. The CDR3 runs to 17 residues. The germline V gene has CDR1 SGHVS and CDR2 FNYEAQ. The DNA of the CDR3 is TGTGCCAGCAGCCCCAGACTAGCGGGGGTAGACACCGGGGAGCTGTTTTTT. Amino acids: CASSPRLAGVDTGELFF.

The V gene is TRBV2, the J gene TRBJ2-4; maybe TRBD2 (6 bases). Trimming took 0 bases from V and 1 from J, leaving 10 bases between them. CDR1 and CDR2 from the germline V gene are SNHLY and FYNNEI. The CDR3 is made up of 16 amino acids. The CDR3 loop reads CASSEALGGAKNIQYF. The CDR3 nucleotides are TGTGCCAGCAGTGAAGCGCTTGGGGGGGCCAAAAACATTCAGTACTTC. Filled out from reference TRBV2 and TRBJ2-4, the complete variable domain reads EPEVTQTPSHQVTQMGQEVILRCVPISNHLYFYWYRQILGQKVEFLVSFYNNEISEKSEIFDDQFSVERPDGSNFTLKIRSTKLEDSAMYFCASSEALGGAKNIQYFGAGTRLSVL.

V is TRBV27 and J is TRBJ1-5, with a tentative D call TRBD1 (5 bases). The V end lost 5 bases, the J end lost 0 bases, and 11 bases lay between the germline ends. Germline lookup yields CDR1 MNHEY and CDR2 SMNVEV (reference sequence). The CDR3 contains 15 residues. As DNA, the CDR3 is TGTGCCAGCAGTCCCCGGACACTTAGCAATCAGCCCCAGCATTTT. This encodes CASSPRTLSNQPQHF.

The V gene is TRBV6-5, the J gene TRBJ2-7, with 7 positions matching TRBD1. In germline, CDR1 is MNHEY, CDR2 SVGAGI. V shed 0 bases, J shed 5 bases, and the junction held 4 bases outside the gene matches. This CDR3 comprises 14 residues. CDR3 in amino acids: CASSYSRGPNEQYF. The CDR3 DNA is TGTGCCAGCAGTTACTCGAGGGGGCCGAACGAGCAGTACTTC.

The genes are TRBV7-9 and TRBJ2-7; perhaps TRBD1 as D (5 bases). Germline CDR1 and CDR2: SEHNR and FQNEAQ (reference sequence). This CDR3 region has 13 residues. V was cut by 5 bases and J by 3 bases, with 11 bases left in between. CDR3: CASSLDTFYEQYF. The CDR3 DNA sequence: TGTGCCAGCAGCCTGGACACGTTCTACGAGCAGTACTTC.

This clone was seen a single time. This chain links TRBV9 with TRBJ1-2; 11 positions agree with TRBD1. V gave up 4 bases and J gave up 6 bases; unmatched junction bases: 8. The CDR3 contains 15 residues. Germline V gene sequence: CDR1 SGDLS, CDR2 YYNGEE. DNA for the CDR3: TGTGCCAGCAGCACCCGGGACAGGGGGTCCCATGGCTACACCTTC. It specifies CASSTRDRGSHGYTF.

V and J are TRBV19 and TRBJ1-2, with D uncertain. Trimming cost V 5 bases and J 4 bases, with 11 bases left between them. Germline V gene data show CDR1 as LNHDA and CDR2 as SQIVND (reference sequence). This CDR3 contains 13 residues. This CDR3 reads CASSSRIFYGYTF. The CDR3 coding sequence is TGTGCCAGTAGTTCGCGGATTTTCTATGGCTACACCTTC.

The rearrangement uses TRBV28 and TRBJ1-5; the D gene is possibly TRBD1 (6 bases). V dropped 3 bases and J dropped 4 bases, with 10 bases sitting between them. The CDR3 is 14 amino acids. Germline lookup yields CDR1 MDHEN and CDR2 SYDVKM. The CDR3 reads CASSFGQMNQPQHF. The CDR3 nucleotides read TGTGCCAGCAGTTTCGGACAGATGAATCAGCCCCAGCATTTT.